This TCR beta chain was sequenced during a study of OX40 agonist ivuxolimab in advanced cancers. Study at large: The patients received agonistic anti-OX40 (CD134) antibody ivuxolimab. Among those treated, three patients had partial responses, one with hepatocellular carcinoma and two with cutaneous melanoma. Every patient in dose escalation had hepatocellular carcinoma, melanoma, renal cell or head and neck cancer. Patients were roughly 87% male with ages roughly 20 to 80, mean approximately 62.

The CDR3 is 13 residues long. Trimming removed 0 bases at V and 8 bases at J, with 10 bases between. The germline gives CDR1 SGDLS, CDR2 YYNGEE. Sequencing was performed with immunoSEQ multiplex PCR; in TCRdb, only in-frame clones are kept and a portion is missing. The table shows 60,000 to 75,000 clones, with almost 95% occurring only once. V usage is TRBV9 and J usage is TRBJ2-3; D unresolved. The sequencing here drew on CD4+ or CD8+ T cells sorted from blood, taken in a trial of the OX40 agonist ivuxolimab. The clonotype originates from an adult with an advanced solid tumor such as melanoma, head and neck, liver or kidney cancer. The CDR3 region is CASSVGSGVTQYF. CDR3 DNA: TGTGCCAGCAGCGTAGGGTCAGGTGTTACGCAGTATTTT.